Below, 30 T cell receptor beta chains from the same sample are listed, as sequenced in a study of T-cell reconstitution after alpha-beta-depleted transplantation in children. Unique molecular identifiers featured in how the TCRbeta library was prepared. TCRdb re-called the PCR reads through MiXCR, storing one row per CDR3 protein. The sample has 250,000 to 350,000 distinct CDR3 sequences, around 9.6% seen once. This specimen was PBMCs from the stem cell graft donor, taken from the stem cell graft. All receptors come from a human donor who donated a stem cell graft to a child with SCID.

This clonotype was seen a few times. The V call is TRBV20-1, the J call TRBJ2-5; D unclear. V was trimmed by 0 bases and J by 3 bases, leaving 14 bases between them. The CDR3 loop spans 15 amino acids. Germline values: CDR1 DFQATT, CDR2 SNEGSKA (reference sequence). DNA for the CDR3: TGCAGTGCTAGAGAGCCGGCTACTACTAAAGAGACCCAGTACTTC. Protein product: CSAREPATTKETQYF.

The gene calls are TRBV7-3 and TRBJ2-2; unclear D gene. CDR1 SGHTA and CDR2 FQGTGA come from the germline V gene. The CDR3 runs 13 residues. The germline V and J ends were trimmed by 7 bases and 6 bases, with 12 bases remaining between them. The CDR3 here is CASKRQSAGELFF. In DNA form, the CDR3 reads TGTGCCAGCAAGCGTCAGTCCGCCGGGGAGCTGTTTTTT.

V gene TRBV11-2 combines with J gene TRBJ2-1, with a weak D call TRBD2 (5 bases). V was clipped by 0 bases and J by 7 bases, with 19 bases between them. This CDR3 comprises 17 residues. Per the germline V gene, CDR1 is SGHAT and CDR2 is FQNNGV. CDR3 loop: CASSLDPVTRTGNEQFF. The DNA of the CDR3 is TGTGCCAGCAGCTTAGATCCCGTGACGAGGACGGGAAATGAGCAGTTCTTC.

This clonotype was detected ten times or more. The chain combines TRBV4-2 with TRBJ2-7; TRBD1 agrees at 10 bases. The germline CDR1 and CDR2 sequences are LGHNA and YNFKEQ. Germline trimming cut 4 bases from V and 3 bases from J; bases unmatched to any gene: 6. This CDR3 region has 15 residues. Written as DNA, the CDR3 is TGTGCCAGCAGCCCCTTCCGGGACAGGGGCTACGAGCAGTACTTC. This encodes CASSPFRDRGYEQYF.

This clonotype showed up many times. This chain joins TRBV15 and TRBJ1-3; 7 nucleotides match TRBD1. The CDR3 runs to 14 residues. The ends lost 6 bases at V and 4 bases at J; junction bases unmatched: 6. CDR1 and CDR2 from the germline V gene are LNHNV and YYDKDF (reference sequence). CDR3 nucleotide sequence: TGTGCCACCAGGTTGACAGGGAAAGGAAACACCATATATTTT. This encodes CATRLTGKGNTIYF.

The CDR3 nucleotides are TGTGCCAGCAGTTTCGTAGGGAATCAGCCCCAGCATTTT. Encoded protein: CASSFVGNQPQHF. V gene TRBV27 combines with J gene TRBJ1-5, with D unresolved. The ends were cut back, 3 bases at V and 4 bases at J, with 7 bases in the middle. This CDR3 is 13 amino acids long. Per the germline V gene, CDR1 is MNHEY and CDR2 is SMNVEV (reference sequence).

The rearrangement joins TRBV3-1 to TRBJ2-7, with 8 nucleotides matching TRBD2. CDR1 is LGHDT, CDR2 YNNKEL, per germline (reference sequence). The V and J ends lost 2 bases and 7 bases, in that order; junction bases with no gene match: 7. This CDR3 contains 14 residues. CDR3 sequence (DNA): TGTGCCAGCAGCCAAATAGCGGGGCGAGGGGAGCAGTACTTC. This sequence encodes CASSQIAGRGEQYF.

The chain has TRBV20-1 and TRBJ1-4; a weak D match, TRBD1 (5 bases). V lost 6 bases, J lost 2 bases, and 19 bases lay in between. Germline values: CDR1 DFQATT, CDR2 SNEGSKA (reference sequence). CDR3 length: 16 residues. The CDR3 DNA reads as TGCAGTGCCAGCGGGACCGCGGGGGGTACTAATGAAAAACTGTTTTTT. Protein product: CSASGTAGGTNEKLFF.

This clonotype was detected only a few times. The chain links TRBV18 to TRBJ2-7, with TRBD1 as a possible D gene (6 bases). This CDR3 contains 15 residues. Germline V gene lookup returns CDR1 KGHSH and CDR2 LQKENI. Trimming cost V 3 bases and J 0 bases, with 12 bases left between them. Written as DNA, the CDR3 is TGTGCCAGCTCACCCCAGACAGGCAGCTCCTACGAGCAGTACTTC. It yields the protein CASSPQTGSSYEQYF.

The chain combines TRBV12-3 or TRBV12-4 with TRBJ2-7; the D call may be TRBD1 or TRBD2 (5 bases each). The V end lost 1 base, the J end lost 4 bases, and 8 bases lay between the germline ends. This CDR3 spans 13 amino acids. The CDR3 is CASSLGGWYEQYF. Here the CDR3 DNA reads TGTGCCAGCAGTTTAGGGGGGTGGTACGAGCAGTACTTC.

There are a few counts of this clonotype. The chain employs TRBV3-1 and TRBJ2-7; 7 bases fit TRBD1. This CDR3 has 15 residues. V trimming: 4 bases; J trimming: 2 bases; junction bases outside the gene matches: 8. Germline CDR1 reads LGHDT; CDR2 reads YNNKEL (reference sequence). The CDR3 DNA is TGTGCCAGCAGCCGAGGACAGGCACTCGCCTACGAGCAGTACTTC. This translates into CASSRGQALAYEQYF.

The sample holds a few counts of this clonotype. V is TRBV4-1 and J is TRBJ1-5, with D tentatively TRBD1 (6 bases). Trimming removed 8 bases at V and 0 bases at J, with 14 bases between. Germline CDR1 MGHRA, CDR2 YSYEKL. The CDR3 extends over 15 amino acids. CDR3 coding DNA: TGCGCCAGCCGGGACATGTATTATAGCAATCAGCCCCAGCATTTT. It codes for CASRDMYYSNQPQHF.

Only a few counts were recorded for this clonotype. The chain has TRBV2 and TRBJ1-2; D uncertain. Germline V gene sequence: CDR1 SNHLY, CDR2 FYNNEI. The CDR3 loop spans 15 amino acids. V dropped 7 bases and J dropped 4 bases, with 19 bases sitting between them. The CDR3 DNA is TGTGCCAGCACAATATCGAACAGAGACACCTATGGCTACACCTTC. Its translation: CASTISNRDTYGYTF.

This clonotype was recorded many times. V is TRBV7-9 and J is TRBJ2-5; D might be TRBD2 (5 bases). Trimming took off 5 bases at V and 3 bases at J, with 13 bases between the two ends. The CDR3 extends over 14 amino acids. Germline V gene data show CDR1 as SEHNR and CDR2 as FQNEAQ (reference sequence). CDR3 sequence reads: CASSAPQEEETQYF. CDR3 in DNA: TGTGCCAGCAGCGCTCCTCAGGAGGAAGAGACCCAGTACTTC. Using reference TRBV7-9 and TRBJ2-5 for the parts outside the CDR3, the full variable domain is DTGVSQNPRHKITKRGQNVTFRCDPISEHNRLYWYRQTLGQGPEFLTYFQNEAQLEKSRLLSDRFSAERPKGSFSTLEIQRTEQGDSAMYLCASSAPQEEETQYFGPGTRLLVL.

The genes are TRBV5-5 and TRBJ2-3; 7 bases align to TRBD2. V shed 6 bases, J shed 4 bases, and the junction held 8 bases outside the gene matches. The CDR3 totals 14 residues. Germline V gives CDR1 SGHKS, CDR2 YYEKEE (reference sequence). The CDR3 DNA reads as TGTGCCAGCACACGCGGCGGGGGATCAGATACGCAGTATTTT. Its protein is CASTRGGGSDTQYF.

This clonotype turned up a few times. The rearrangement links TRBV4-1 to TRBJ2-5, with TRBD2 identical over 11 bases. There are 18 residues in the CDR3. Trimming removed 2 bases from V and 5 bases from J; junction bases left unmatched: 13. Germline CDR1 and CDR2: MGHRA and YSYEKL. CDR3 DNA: TGCGCCAGCAGCCAAAGTACTAGCGGGGGCCCCGGGGGGGAGACCCAGTACTTC. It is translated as CASSQSTSGGPGGETQYF.

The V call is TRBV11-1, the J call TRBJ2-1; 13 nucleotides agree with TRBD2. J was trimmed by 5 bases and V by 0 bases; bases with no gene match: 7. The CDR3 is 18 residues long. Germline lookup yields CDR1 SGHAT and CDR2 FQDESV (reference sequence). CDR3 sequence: CASSLAMGLAGIHNEQFF. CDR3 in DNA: TGTGCCAGCAGCTTAGCGATGGGACTAGCGGGGATTCACAATGAGCAGTTCTTC.

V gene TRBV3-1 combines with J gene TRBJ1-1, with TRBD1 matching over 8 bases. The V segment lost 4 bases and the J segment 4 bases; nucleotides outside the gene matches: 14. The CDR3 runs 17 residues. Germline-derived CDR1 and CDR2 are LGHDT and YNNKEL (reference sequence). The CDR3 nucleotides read TGTGCCAGCAGCCCAAAGGCAGGGGGCCACAAGGTCACTGAAGCTTTCTTT. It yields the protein CASSPKAGGHKVTEAFF.

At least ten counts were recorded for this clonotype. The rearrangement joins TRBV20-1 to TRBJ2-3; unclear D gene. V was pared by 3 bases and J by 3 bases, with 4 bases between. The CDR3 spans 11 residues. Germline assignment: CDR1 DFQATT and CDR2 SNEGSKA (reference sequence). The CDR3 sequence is CSASKTDTQYF. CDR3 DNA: TGCAGTGCTAGCAAGACAGATACGCAGTATTTT.

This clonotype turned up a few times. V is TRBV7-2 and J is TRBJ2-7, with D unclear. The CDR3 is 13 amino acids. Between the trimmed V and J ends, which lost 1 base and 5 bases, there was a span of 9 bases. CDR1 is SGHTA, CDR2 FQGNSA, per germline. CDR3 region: CASSLVGRHEQYF. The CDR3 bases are TGTGCCAGCAGCTTAGTGGGTCGGCACGAGCAGTACTTC.

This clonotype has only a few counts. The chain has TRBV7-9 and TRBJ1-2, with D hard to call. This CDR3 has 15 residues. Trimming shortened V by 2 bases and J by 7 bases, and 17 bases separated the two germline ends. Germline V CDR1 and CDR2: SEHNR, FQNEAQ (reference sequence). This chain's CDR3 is CASSLLSDTAGGYTF. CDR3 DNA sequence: TGTGCCAGCAGCTTACTGTCAGATACGGCGGGTGGCTACACCTTC. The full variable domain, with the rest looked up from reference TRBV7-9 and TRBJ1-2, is DTGVSQNPRHKITKRGQNVTFRCDPISEHNRLYWYRQTLGQGPEFLTYFQNEAQLEKSRLLSDRFSAERPKGSFSTLEIQRTEQGDSAMYLCASSLLSDTAGGYTFGSGTRLTVV.

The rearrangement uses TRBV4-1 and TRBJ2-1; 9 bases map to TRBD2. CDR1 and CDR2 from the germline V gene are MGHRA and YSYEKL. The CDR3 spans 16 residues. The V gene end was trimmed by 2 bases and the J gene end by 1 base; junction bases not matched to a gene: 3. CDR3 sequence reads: CASSQNLAGSYNEQFF. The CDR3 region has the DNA TGCGCCAGCAGCCAAAATCTAGCGGGGTCCTACAATGAGCAGTTCTTC.

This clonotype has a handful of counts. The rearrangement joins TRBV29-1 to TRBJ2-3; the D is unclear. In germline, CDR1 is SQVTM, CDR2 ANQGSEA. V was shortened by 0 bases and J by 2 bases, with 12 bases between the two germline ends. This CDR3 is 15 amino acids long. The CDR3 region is CSVEDGKGSTDTQYF. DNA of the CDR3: TGCAGCGTTGAAGATGGAAAAGGTTCCACAGATACGCAGTATTTT.

The CDR3 sequence is CASSEWRDKDTQYF. CDR3 bases: TGTGCCAGCAGTGAATGGCGGGATAAAGATACGCAGTATTTT. This chain links TRBV6-1 with TRBJ2-3; D possibly corresponds to TRBD2 (6 bases). The V and J ends lost 2 bases and 5 bases respectively, with 11 bases between them. The CDR3 sequence is 14 residues long. Germline CDR1 is MNHNS and CDR2 is SASEGT.

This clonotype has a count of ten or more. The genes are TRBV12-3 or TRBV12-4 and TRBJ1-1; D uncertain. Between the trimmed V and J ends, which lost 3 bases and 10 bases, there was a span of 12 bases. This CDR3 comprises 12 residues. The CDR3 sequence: CASSFSVRRAFF. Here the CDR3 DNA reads TGTGCCAGCAGTTTTTCGGTCCGCAGAGCTTTCTTT.

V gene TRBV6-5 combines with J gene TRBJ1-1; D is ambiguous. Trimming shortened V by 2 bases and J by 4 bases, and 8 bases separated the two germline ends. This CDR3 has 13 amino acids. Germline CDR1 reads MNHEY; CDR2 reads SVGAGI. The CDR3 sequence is CASSYASATEAFF. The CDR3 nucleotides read TGTGCCAGCAGTTACGCCAGCGCCACTGAAGCTTTCTTT.

The CDR3 spells CASHPPGQSSYEQYF. CDR3 bases: TGTGCCAGCCACCCCCCGGGACAATCCTCCTACGAGCAGTACTTC. The V and J genes are TRBV6-1 and TRBJ2-7; maybe TRBD1 (6 bases). V lost 8 bases, J lost 0 bases, and 17 bases lay in between. This CDR3 contains 15 residues. Germline V gene lookup returns CDR1 MNHNS and CDR2 SASEGT.

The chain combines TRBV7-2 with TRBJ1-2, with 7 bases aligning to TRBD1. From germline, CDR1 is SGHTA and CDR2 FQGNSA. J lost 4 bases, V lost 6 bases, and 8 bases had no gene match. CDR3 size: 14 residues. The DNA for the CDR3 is TGTGCCAGCAGACTCGGACAGGTGCTCTATGGCTACACCTTC. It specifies CASRLGQVLYGYTF.

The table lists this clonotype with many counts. The CDR3 sequence: CASSYAGHGNTEAFF. The CDR3 DNA follows: TGTGCCAGCAGTTACGCCGGACATGGGAACACTGAAGCTTTCTTT. The chain combines TRBV6-5 with TRBJ1-1, with D maybe TRBD1 (5 bases). There are 15 residues in the CDR3. Trimming removed 2 bases from V and 1 base from J, with 11 bases in between. Per the germline V gene, CDR1 is MNHEY and CDR2 is SVGAGI.

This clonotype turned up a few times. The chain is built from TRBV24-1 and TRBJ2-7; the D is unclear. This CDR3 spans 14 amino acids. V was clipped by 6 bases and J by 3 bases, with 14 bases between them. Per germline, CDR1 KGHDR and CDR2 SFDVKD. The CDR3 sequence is CATSTDPLRYEQYF. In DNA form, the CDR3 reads TGTGCCACCAGTACGGACCCACTACGCTACGAGCAGTACTTC.